These 12 T cell receptor beta chains were all obtained from the same sample, sequenced in a study of blood T cell repertoires in COVID-19. The assay was immunoSEQ multiplex PCR, and TCRdb's table has in-frame clones only and misses some. The table records over 130,000 clones, around three quarters of them present only once. The sample taken for sequencing was peripheral blood. All receptors derive from a man aged 50-60 years with acute or convalescent COVID-19.

This chain uses TRBV15 with TRBJ1-2; no clear D. The V end was cut by 3 bases, the J end by 8 bases, with 7 bases between. Germline assignment: CDR1 LNHNV and CDR2 YYDKDF (reference sequence). The CDR3 is made up of 11 amino acids. The CDR3 DNA sequence: TGTGCCACCAGCAGGGGAGCAGGCTACACCTTC. Amino acid sequence: CATSRGAGYTF.

The rearrangement links TRBV29-1 to TRBJ2-5; possibly TRBD2 for D (6 bases). The CDR3 consists of 12 residues. Germline V CDR1 and CDR2: SQVTM, ANQGSEA. The ends were cut back, 7 bases at V and 4 bases at J, with 13 bases in the middle. CDR3 bases: TGCAGCGGCGGTAGGGGAGGAGAGACCCAGTACTTC. Translating gives CSGGRGGETQYF.

The rearrangement joins TRBV9 to TRBJ1-1; perhaps TRBD1 as D (6 bases). Deletions cut 0 bases from V and 0 bases from J, with 9 bases between. The CDR3 is made up of 15 amino acids. Per germline, CDR1 SGDLS and CDR2 YYNGEE. The CDR3 loop reads CASSVDGQMNTEAFF. As DNA, the CDR3 is TGTGCCAGCAGCGTAGATGGACAGATGAACACTGAAGCTTTCTTT.

V usage is TRBV10-3 and J usage is TRBJ1-5; 7 nucleotides match TRBD1. Trimming at V came to 7 bases and at J to 4 bases, leaving 7 bases not matched to a gene. The CDR3 is made up of 14 amino acids. Germline lookup yields CDR1 ENHRY and CDR2 SYGVKD. CDR3 amino acids: CAIKGAAPNQPQHF. CDR3 bases: TGTGCCATCAAGGGGGCCGCTCCTAATCAGCCCCAGCATTTT.

This chain connects TRBV28 to TRBJ2-7; D might be TRBD1 (6 bases). The CDR3 covers 15 residues. In germline, CDR1 is MDHEN, CDR2 SYDVKM. V was cut by 1 base and J by 6 bases, with 16 bases left in between. DNA of the CDR3: TGTGCCAGCAGTTTATTAGGCGCAGGGGCACGCGAGCAGTACGTC. Its protein product is CASSLLGAGAREQYV.

The rearrangement joins TRBV7-9 to TRBJ1-2, with 9 bases matching TRBD1. Germline loops: CDR1 SEHNR, CDR2 FQNEAQ (reference sequence). The V gene end was trimmed by 4 bases and the J gene end by 2 bases; junction bases not matched to a gene: 14. The length of the CDR3 is 18 residues. The CDR3: CASSSDRDRVDRNYGYTF. The CDR3 DNA is TGTGCCAGCAGCTCGGACCGGGACAGGGTGGATAGGAACTATGGCTACACCTTC. Filled out from reference TRBV7-9 and TRBJ1-2, the complete variable domain reads DTGVSQNPRHKITKRGQNVTFRCDPISEHNRLYWYRQTLGQGPEFLTYFQNEAQLEKSRLLSDRFSAERPKGSFSTLEIQRTEQGDSAMYLCASSSDRDRVDRNYGYTFGSGTRLTVV.

The chain has TRBV6-1 and TRBJ1-6; D ambiguous. Germline V gives CDR1 MNHNS, CDR2 SASEGT. The V gene lost 1 base and the J gene lost 10 bases, with 8 bases spanning the gap. The CDR3 is made up of 13 amino acids. CDR3 amino acids: CASSEVRLSPLHF. The DNA for the CDR3 is TGTGCCAGCAGTGAAGTAAGACTCTCACCCCTCCACTTT.

This chain's CDR3 is CASSPYTGPDGYTF. The CDR3 DNA is TGTGCCAGCAGCCCCTACACAGGACCGGATGGCTACACCTTC. The gene calls are TRBV2 and TRBJ1-2, with D tentatively TRBD1 (5 bases). The CDR3 sequence is 14 residues long. Trimming removed 6 bases from V and 6 bases from J, with 17 bases in between. Germline assignment: CDR1 SNHLY and CDR2 FYNNEI.

The chain is built from TRBV29-1 and TRBJ1-6, with TRBD1 matching 7 bases. The CDR3 consists of 13 residues. From germline, CDR1 is SQVTM and CDR2 ANQGSEA. Germline trimming cut 4 bases from V and 8 bases from J; bases unmatched to any gene: 5. The CDR3 bases are TGCAGCGTTGGGTTGGACAGGTATTCACCCCTCCACTTT. This codes for CSVGLDRYSPLHF.

This clone was seen a handful of times. This chain connects TRBV7-9 to TRBJ2-5; D is perhaps TRBD2 (6 bases). There are 13 residues in the CDR3. V lost 5 bases and J 5 bases, leaving 12 bases between the germline ends. Germline loops: CDR1 SEHNR, CDR2 FQNEAQ (reference sequence). CDR3 sequence reads: CASSPSGVETQYF. The CDR3 bases are TGTGCCAGCAGCCCCTCGGGGGTGGAGACCCAGTACTTC.

The V and J genes are TRBV3-1 (or the pseudogene TRBV3-2) and TRBJ2-1; 9 bases align to TRBD1. CDR1 LGHDT and CDR2 YNNKEL come from the germline V gene (reference sequence). The CDR3 is 12 amino acids. V lost 5 bases, J lost 10 bases, and 3 bases stayed unmatched. CDR3 nucleotides: TGTGCCAGCAGCTGGACAGGGGAGGAGCAGTTCTTC. Translation: CASSWTGEEQFF.

The CDR3 loop reads CASSLDGNGYTF. As DNA, the CDR3 is TGTGCCAGCAGCCTCGACGGGAATGGCTACACCTTC. This chain connects TRBV3-1 (or the pseudogene TRBV3-2) to TRBJ1-2, with D unresolved. Trimming stripped 4 bases from V and 6 bases from J, with 9 bases between. Germline CDR1 is LGHDT and CDR2 is YNNKEL (reference sequence). This CDR3 has 12 residues.